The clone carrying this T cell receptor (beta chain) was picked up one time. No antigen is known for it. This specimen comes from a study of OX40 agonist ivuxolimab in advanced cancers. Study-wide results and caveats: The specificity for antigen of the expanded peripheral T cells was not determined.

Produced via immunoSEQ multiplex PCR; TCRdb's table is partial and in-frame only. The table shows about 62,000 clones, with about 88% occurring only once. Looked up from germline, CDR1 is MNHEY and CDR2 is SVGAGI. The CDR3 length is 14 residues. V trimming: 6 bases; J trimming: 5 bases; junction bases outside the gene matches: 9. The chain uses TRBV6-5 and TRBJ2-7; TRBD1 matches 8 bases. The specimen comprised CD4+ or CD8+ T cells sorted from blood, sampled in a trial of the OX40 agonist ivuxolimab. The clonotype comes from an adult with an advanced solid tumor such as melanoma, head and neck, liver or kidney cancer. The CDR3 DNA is TGTGCCAGCAGCGGACAGGGATTGGGTGACGAGCAGTACTTC. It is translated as CASSGQGLGDEQYF.